This T cell receptor beta chain was captured in a study of cytomegalovirus exposure and HLA in healthy donors (dated by TCRdb to 2015 to 2018). For the study in its entirety: In an earlier analysis of some 550 of the donors, 250 to 350 Gb of sequence data and roughly 100 million unique TCR beta sequences from 150 million to 200 million T cells were reported. An early release that covered about 600 HLA-typed donors contained 250 to 350 gigabases of sequencing data and approximately 85 million unique TCR sequences. Of the 300 to 400 genotyped donors, roughly 85% fell in the genetic ancestry cluster associated with self-reported Caucasian donors. The study aimed to test whether cataloging public T cell receptors could reveal signatures of past pathogen exposure. The study used immunosequencing to profile the T cell repertoires of approximately 640 subjects and linked those repertoires to cytomegalovirus serostatus. A separate validation cohort of over a hundred different subjects was used in addition to the roughly 640-subject first cohort. To predict cytomegalovirus infection status, the study brought together high-throughput TCR immunosequencing, statistical association of individual TCRs with disease status, and machine learning. In a later analysis, previously published TCR beta repertoires from hundreds of donors were re-analyzed and high-resolution HLA genotyping was added so that TCR occurrence patterns could be studied. The later analysis used no new phenotypic data to find candidate immune exposures, relying instead on TCR beta sequences and their occurrence across donors. An earlier analysis of several hundred of the donors applied high-throughput TCR beta sequencing to assess whether each TCR beta V gene segment acted as functional or pseudogenic. Donor age, sex, ethnicity and CMV serostatus were compiled together with the repertoire data. A later genetic analysis took genome-wide SNP genotypes for about three fifths of the 666 donors and used that subset as a discovery cohort. All discovery cohort repertoires had been generated using a single sequencing platform. Both class I and class II loci were covered by HLA typing, at four-digit resolution. The number of donors typed differed by locus, with about 629-640 for A, B, C, DRB1 and DQB1, 522 for DQA1, over 600 for DPA1, and around 430 for DPB1. Roughly five DR-DQ haplotypes were handled as single units for association and clustering because linkage in the cohort was strong. Across 300 to 400 genotyped donors of the cohort, an average of approximately 200,000 unique TCR beta nucleotide sequences per donor were sequenced, and roughly 18% of those sequences were non-productive. On the study overall, not on this receptor specifically: Presence/absence analyses assumed roughly uniform sequencing depth across donors, an assumption that may not hold. Most TCR sequences were observed very rarely across donors, whereas some public TCRs were present in many individuals. In vitro tests confirmed that a few of the cytomegalovirus-associated TCR beta chains recognize cytomegalovirus antigens. The earlier analysis of about 600 of the donors excluded 15 to 20 rarely observed V segments, including chromosome 9 orphons, because counts were too low. The sequencing pipeline was judged likely to have produced a cluster of highly shared sequence variants as a technical artifact. In a later genetic analysis, fewer N-insertions in productive TCRs were reported among donors in an Asian-associated ancestry cluster than the 666-donor mean. A later analysis found that TCR association rates varied across HLA loci, with DRB1 alleles showing the most associated TCRs and HLA-C alleles the fewest. This cohort had only TCR beta chains sequenced, and the lack of alpha or paired-chain data limited which features could be detected. The authors suggested that the approach could potentially be extended to other disease states and immunological phenotypes. Some IMGT-functional V segments, including TRBV6-2 and TRBV6-3, could not be distinguished by the 87-base-pair reads and were therefore excluded. CMV serostatus was the only immune exposure information available for the cohort. A further reported finding was that TCR beta sequences accurately predicted the HLA-A and HLA-B alleles for most subjects in the first cohort. A later analysis associated approximately 17,000 TCR beta sequences with specific HLA alleles at a false discovery rate of 0.05. The study gave a list of 150 to 200 TCR beta chains associated with cytomegalovirus. Correlated functional status among segregating V segments might reflect linkage disequilibrium, but an unknown experimental factor could not be ruled out. A later analysis found that HLA-associated TCR beta chains were more clonally expanded and had lower generation probabilities than equally common non-associated chains. According to a later analysis, parvovirus B19, influenza, CMV and Epstein-Barr virus appeared linked to several top co-occurrence clusters. An association between a missense DCLRE1C variant and V-gene and J-gene trimming of TCR beta chains was found in a later genetic analysis and replicated in an independent cohort. In a later analysis, most CMV-associated TCR beta chains were found to appear HLA-restricted, with HLA associations seemingly driven largely by CMV exposure. The classifier was reported to diagnose cytomegalovirus status with high specificity and sensitivity in both the original and validation cohorts. An earlier analysis of 450 to 750 of the donors showed that most TCR beta V segments appeared in productive rearrangements either about 90% or about 30% of the time, which broadly matched IMGT annotations. HLA typing was unavailable for some donors at each locus, so association tests used only the typed subset. When HLA alleles, especially DR and DQ, strongly co-occurred, TCR associations were difficult to assign to individual alleles.

The cohort consisted of fewer than 700 healthy bone marrow donors. All cohort members were sampled while nominally healthy, although unrecorded immune exposures were likely present. The donor was CMV seronegative and belonged to the group of more than 300 seronegative cohort members. Every donor gave a peripheral blood sample, and the peripheral blood mononuclear cells from that sample were used for TCR beta sequencing. Genomic DNA extraction from the blood cell samples was performed with the Qiagen DNeasy Blood Extraction Kit. At the junction V is shortened by 5 bases and J by 5 bases, with 15 bases in between. Taken from cysteine to phenylalanine, the CDR3 has 14 residues. Only CDR3 DNA remains: 42 bases, in frame from the first base. The germline V gene gives CDR1 as SGHNT and CDR2 as YENEEA. Points on this clone: Its antigen is unknown.

Receptors were amplified or captured by the immunoSEQ multiplex PCR assay. The multiplex PCR relied on a mix of 60 forward primers for TCR Vbeta segments and 13 reverse primers for TCR Jbeta segments. The CDR3 region of rearranged TCR beta genes was amplified from genomic DNA with a multiplex PCR assay. The Illumina HiSeq System was used to sequence the amplified TCR beta libraries as 87-base-pair reads. The source study handled its data this way. A later analysis tallied roughly 78 million unique TCR beta chains across the 550 to 850 repertoires, and about 12 million of those chains were shared by two or more donors. Raw reads were error-corrected and collapsed into unique sequences by a nearest-neighbor algorithm in which closely related sequences were merged to remove PCR and sequencing errors. V, D and J gene segments were assigned by aligning CDR3 sequences to IMGT reference sequences. For a sequence to be retained, a match of at least six nucleotides was required to both a V gene segment and a J gene segment. A rearrangement counted as productive if the CDR3 had no stop codons and remained in frame with V and J, and every other rearrangement counted as non-productive. CDR3 was defined according to IMGT convention as the region running from the second conserved V-encoded cysteine to the conserved J-encoded phenylalanine. The earlier analysis of some 580 of the donors excluded any sequence lacking an unambiguous match to a single V gene segment. In an earlier analysis of about 590 of the donors, a V segment was called functional when productive rearrangements were above 56.7%, and segregating when the standard deviation between donors exceeded 5%. A statistical classification framework was built for diagnosing cytomegalovirus status from the catalog of TCR beta chain sequences. In a later analysis, TCR nucleotide sequences were compared against IMGT/GENE-DB human TR gene sequences so that V and J genes could be assigned. Using the TCRdist pipeline, a later analysis assigned CDR3 sequences along with most-parsimonious VDJ recombination scenarios. In a later analysis, each TCR beta chain was defined by its CDR3 amino acid sequence together with its V-gene family, and reads lacking a unique V-gene family were excluded. A later analysis removed roughly 590 highly shared, low-generation-probability nucleotide sequences to deal with suspected cross-contamination and a sequencing artifact. For each public chain, a later analysis derived a clonal expansion index from normalized ranks of inferred template counts within each repertoire. A later analysis computed generation probabilities with a VDJ recombination model fitted to out-of-frame rearrangements, and checked the results against IGoR. In a later analysis, TCR-TCR, TCR-HLA and TCR-CMV co-occurrence was scored with hypergeometric tests, and a repertoire-size bias correction was applied to TCR pairs. In a later analysis, false discovery rates were estimated by permuting HLA or CMV assignments 20 times. In a later analysis, co-occurring TCRs were grouped using DBSCAN, with TCRdist sequence similarity added in when clustering inside HLA-allele-positive subsets. Repertoires with fewer than 30,000 or more than 120,000 public chains were left out of co-occurrence clustering, as were about 5 repertoires with anomalous nucleotide sharing. TCRdb limited this immuneACCESS table to in-frame rearrangements with V and J called. A share of clones is missing; checked studies link under half to unresolved V genes, and the rest is unexplained. V, J and clone size derive from that table, while D and trimming were established from the DNA sequence. In this sample's table one finds approximately 120,000 clones. 2.2% of the sample belongs to the ten largest clones.

This chain is built from TRBV11-3 and TRBJ2-5; a weak D assignment points to TRBD2 (7 bases agree). The source material was PBMCs. The clonotype comes from a man aged 40-49 years in good health and CMV-seronegative. CDR3 reads: CASSQGGGPETQYF. Read as DNA, the sequence is TGTGCCAGCAGCCAGGGCGGGGGCCCTGAGACCCAGTACTTC.